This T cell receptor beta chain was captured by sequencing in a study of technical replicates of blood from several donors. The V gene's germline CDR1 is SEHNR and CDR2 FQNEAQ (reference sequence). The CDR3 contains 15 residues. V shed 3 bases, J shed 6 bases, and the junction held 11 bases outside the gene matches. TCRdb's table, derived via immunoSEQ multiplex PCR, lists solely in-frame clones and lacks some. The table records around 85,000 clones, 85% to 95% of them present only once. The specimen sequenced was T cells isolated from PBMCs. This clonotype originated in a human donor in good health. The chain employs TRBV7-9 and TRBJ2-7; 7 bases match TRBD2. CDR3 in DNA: TGTGCCAGCAGCTTCCGGGGCGGGAGAGATCCCGAGCAGTACTTC. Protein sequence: CASSFRGGRDPEQYF. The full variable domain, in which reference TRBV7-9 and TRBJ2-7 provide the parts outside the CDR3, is DTGVSQNPRHKITKRGQNVTFRCDPISEHNRLYWYRQTLGQGPEFLTYFQNEAQLEKSRLLSDRFSAERPKGSFSTLEIQRTEQGDSAMYLCASSFRGGRDPEQYFGPGTRLTVT.